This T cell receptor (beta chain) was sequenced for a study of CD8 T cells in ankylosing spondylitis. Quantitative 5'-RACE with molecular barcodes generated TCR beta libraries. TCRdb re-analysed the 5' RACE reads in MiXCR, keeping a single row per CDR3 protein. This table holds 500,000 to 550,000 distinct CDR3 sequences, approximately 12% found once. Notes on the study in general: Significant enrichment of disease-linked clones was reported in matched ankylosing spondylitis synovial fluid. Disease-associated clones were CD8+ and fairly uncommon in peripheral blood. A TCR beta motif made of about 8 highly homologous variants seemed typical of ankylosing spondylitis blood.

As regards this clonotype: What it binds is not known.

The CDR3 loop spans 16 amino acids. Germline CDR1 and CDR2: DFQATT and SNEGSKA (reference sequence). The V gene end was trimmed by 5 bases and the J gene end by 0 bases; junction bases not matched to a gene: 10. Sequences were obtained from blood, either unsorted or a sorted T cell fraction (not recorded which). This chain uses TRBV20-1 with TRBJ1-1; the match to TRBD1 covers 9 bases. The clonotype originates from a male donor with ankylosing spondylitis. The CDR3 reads CSASGTGHSMNTEAFF. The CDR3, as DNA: TGCAGTGCTTCCGGGACAGGGCATTCGATGAACACTGAAGCTTTCTTT.